Below, 15 T cell receptor beta chains from the same sample are listed, as sequenced in a study of CD8 T cells in Susac syndrome. Random-hexamer reverse transcription was applied to about 0.5 to 1 ug RNA. TCRdb used MiXCR to reprocess the immunoSEQ multiplex PCR reads, holding one entry per CDR3 protein. The sample carries some 300,000 distinct CDR3 sequences, approximately 85% recorded once. Sequenced sample: CD8+ T cells from PBMCs. The source is a human donor with multiple sclerosis.

The gene calls are TRBV6-5 and TRBJ2-1; 9 bases align to TRBD1. CDR3 length: 18 amino acids. Trimming removed 0 bases from V and 4 bases from J; junction bases left unmatched: 10. Germline CDR1 is MNHEY and CDR2 is SVGAGI. CDR3 DNA: TGTGCCAGCAGTTACTCGGCCCTGGGACAGGGATCGTACAATGAGCAGTTCTTC. Residues: CASSYSALGQGSYNEQFF.

The J gene is TRBJ1-2, the V gene TRBV20-1; D might be TRBD1 (5 bases). Germline V gene sequence: CDR1 DFQATT, CDR2 SNEGSKA (reference sequence). The CDR3 is made up of 13 amino acids. Trimming removed 0 bases from V and 8 bases from J, with 13 bases in between. CDR3 nucleotide sequence: TGCAGTGCTAGAGAAACCTCCGGGGGGGGCTACACCTTC. Its translation: CSARETSGGGYTF.

The chain has TRBV27 and TRBJ2-2; no clear D. This CDR3 is built from 16 residues. CDR1 is MNHEY, CDR2 SMNVEV, per germline (reference sequence). The V and J ends lost 6 bases and 1 base respectively, with 15 bases between them. Here the CDR3 DNA reads TGTGCCAGCAGCCCCCGAGAAGGGAAGAACACCGGGGAGCTGTTTTTT. Translated, it gives CASSPREGKNTGELFF.

The CDR3 DNA is TGTGCCAGCAGCCCTACCCCGAGAGGTACGGGGGACGAGCAGTACTTC. It codes for CASSPTPRGTGDEQYF. This chain connects TRBV7-8 to TRBJ2-7; TRBD2 is a possible D gene (6 bases). Germline V gene data show CDR1 as SGHVS and CDR2 as FQNEAQ. CDR3 length equals 16 residues. V was shortened by 5 bases and J by 5 bases, with 22 bases between the two germline ends.

This chain's CDR3 is CASSLIAGTYEQYF. As DNA, the CDR3 is TGTGCCAGCAGCCTCATAGCGGGGACCTACGAGCAGTACTTC. The J gene is TRBJ2-7, the V gene TRBV12-3 or TRBV12-4; 8 bases agree with TRBD2. The V and J ends lost 6 bases and 2 bases, in that order; junction bases with no gene match: 6. This CDR3 contains 14 residues.

V is TRBV9 and J is TRBJ2-5, with D tentatively TRBD2 (5 bases). The length of the CDR3 is 13 residues. With 1 base removed from V and 9 bases from J, the gap between germline ends came to 13 bases. Germline-derived CDR1 and CDR2 are SGDLS and YYNGEE. This CDR3 is CASSVNPGRAQYF. The CDR3 DNA reads as TGTGCCAGCAGCGTAAACCCGGGAAGAGCCCAGTACTTC.

The chain joins TRBV13 to TRBJ2-5; D perhaps matches TRBD1 (6 bases). This CDR3 contains 14 residues. Germline V lookup: CDR1 PRHDT, CDR2 FYEKMQ (reference sequence). V gave up 4 bases and J gave up 5 bases, with 14 bases separating them. In DNA, the CDR3 is TGTGCCAGCAGCTCCCCGTCAGGGGACGAGACCCAGTACTTC. Its protein is CASSSPSGDETQYF.

This clonotype has a handful of counts. This chain uses TRBV27 with TRBJ2-7; D may be TRBD2 (5 bases). Trimming removed 6 bases from V and 4 bases from J, with 13 bases in between. Germline-derived CDR1 and CDR2 are MNHEY and SMNVEV (reference sequence). The CDR3 loop spans 13 amino acids. CDR3 in DNA: TGTGCCAGCAGATCCGGGATTGGTTACGAGCAGTACTTC. This codes for CASRSGIGYEQYF.

The gene calls are TRBV5-4 and TRBJ2-1; 14 bases fit TRBD2. J lost 8 bases, V lost 3 bases, and 7 bases had no gene match. Germline V CDR1 and CDR2: SGHNT, YYREEE (reference sequence). The CDR3 covers 16 residues. CDR3 protein: CASSSHTGLAGDEQFF. As DNA, the CDR3 is TGTGCCAGCAGCTCCCATACGGGACTAGCGGGAGATGAGCAGTTCTTC.

V and J are TRBV28 and TRBJ2-2, with 11 bases matching TRBD2. The CDR3 is 15 amino acids. Germline lookup yields CDR1 MDHEN and CDR2 SYDVKM. The junction had 7 bases not matched to a gene; V was cut back by 6 bases and J by 7 bases. CDR3 in DNA: TGTGCCAGCAGCGCCACTAGCGGGAGTCACGGGGAGCTGTTTTTT. Encoded protein: CASSATSGSHGELFF.

This clonotype was seen a handful of times. This chain joins TRBV12-3 or TRBV12-4 and TRBJ2-2; no clear D gene. The CDR3 is 12 amino acids. V was trimmed by 2 bases and J by 5 bases, leaving 3 bases between them. CDR3 protein: CASSLQTGELFF. CDR3 nucleotides: TGTGCCAGCAGTTTACAGACCGGGGAGCTGTTTTTT.

The V and J genes are TRBV6-5 and TRBJ2-3; D gene ambiguous. With 7 bases removed from V and 6 bases from J, the gap between germline ends came to 11 bases. Germline CDR1 and CDR2: MNHEY and SVGAGI. The CDR3 spans 12 residues. CDR3 coding DNA: TGTGCCAGCACCCTACCCGGGGATACGCAGTATTTT. This encodes CASTLPGDTQYF.

This chain joins TRBV28 and TRBJ2-7; weak D call: TRBD1 (6 bases). The CDR3 length is 14 residues. With 8 bases removed from V and 1 base from J, the gap between germline ends came to 15 bases. Germline V gene sequence: CDR1 MDHEN, CDR2 SYDVKM. CDR3 sequence: CASLRTGSSYEQYF. CDR3 sequence (DNA): TGTGCCAGCCTCCGCACAGGGTCGTCCTACGAGCAGTACTTC.

This sequence joins TRBV5-5 and TRBJ1-1; no reliable D call. Germline V lookup: CDR1 SGHKS, CDR2 YYEKEE (reference sequence). This CDR3 has 15 amino acids. Trimming shortened V by 4 bases and J by 4 bases, and 17 bases separated the two germline ends. CDR3: CASSPYHQSITEAFF. As DNA, the CDR3 is TGTGCCAGCAGCCCCTACCACCAGAGTATCACTGAAGCTTTCTTT. The whole variable domain, remainder taken from reference TRBV5-5 and TRBJ1-1, is DAGVTQSPTHLIKTRGQQVTLRCSPISGHKSVSWYQQVLGQGPQFIFQYYEKEERGRGNFPDRFSARQFPNYSSELNVNALLLGDSALYLCASSPYHQSITEAFFGQGTRLTVV.

The V call is TRBV12-3 or TRBV12-4, the J call TRBJ1-2; TRBD1 is a possible D gene (5 bases). Trimming took off 5 bases at V and 5 bases at J, with 9 bases between the two ends. CDR3 length: 12 amino acids. The CDR3 region has the DNA TGTGCCAGCAGTGGGGACCTTTATGGCTACACCTTC. As protein: CASSGDLYGYTF.